This T cell receptor beta chain was documented in a study of blood T cell repertoires in COVID-19. About the research overall: The samples span acute and convalescent COVID-19 from the United States, Italy and Spain. In each case, the material was cDNA or gDNA derived from T cells, B-cell-depleted T cells, or PBMCs.

CDR3 length equals 16 residues. The germline CDR1 and CDR2 sequences are MGHRA and YSYEKL. V was cut by 0 bases and J by 1 base, with 12 bases left in between. This clone was seen a few times. In the original workflow: Reference gene primers were amplified, and this amplification served to estimate nucleated cell counts. The assay was immunoSEQ multiplex PCR, and TCRdb's table has in-frame clones only and misses some. V and J calls and clone size are given by that table; D and trimming were obtained from the DNA. The sample records about 120,000 clones, 87% being singletons. The sequence was obtained from a human donor in a cohort sampled during active COVID-19. The sequencing input was peripheral blood. The J gene is TRBJ1-2, the V gene TRBV4-1; D may be TRBD1 (5 bases). The CDR3 spells CASSQEKTAINYGYTF. The CDR3 DNA reads as TGCGCCAGCAGCCAAGAGAAGACAGCGATTAACTATGGCTACACCTTC.